Shown below are 2 T cell receptor beta chains from a single sample sequenced in a study of blood T cell repertoires in COVID-19. TCRdb keeps only in-frame clones here, not all; method: immunoSEQ multiplex PCR. In the table there are approximately 240,000 clones, around 90% of which are singletons. The specimen was peripheral blood. Every receptor here comes from a young man with COVID-19, enrolled during active disease.

This clone was seen a handful of times. The chain carries TRBV11-3 and TRBJ2-7; 12 nucleotides align to TRBD2. Trimming took 6 bases from V and 5 from J; bases not matched to a gene: 14. The CDR3 sequence is 17 residues long. Per germline, CDR1 SGHNT and CDR2 YENEEA. CDR3 sequence reads: CASRKPASSGGAHEQYF. DNA of the CDR3: TGTGCCAGCAGAAAACCCGCCTCTAGCGGGGGGGCGCACGAGCAGTACTTC.

This chain uses TRBV6-5 with TRBJ1-4; D might be TRBD1 (5 bases). Germline loops: CDR1 MNHEY, CDR2 SVGAGI. The CDR3 spans 14 residues. Trimming pared 0 bases from V and 8 bases from J, leaving 10 bases between. The CDR3 sequence is CASSYSGGGEKLFF. The CDR3 nucleotides read TGTGCCAGCAGTTACTCGGGGGGAGGGGAAAAACTGTTTTTT.